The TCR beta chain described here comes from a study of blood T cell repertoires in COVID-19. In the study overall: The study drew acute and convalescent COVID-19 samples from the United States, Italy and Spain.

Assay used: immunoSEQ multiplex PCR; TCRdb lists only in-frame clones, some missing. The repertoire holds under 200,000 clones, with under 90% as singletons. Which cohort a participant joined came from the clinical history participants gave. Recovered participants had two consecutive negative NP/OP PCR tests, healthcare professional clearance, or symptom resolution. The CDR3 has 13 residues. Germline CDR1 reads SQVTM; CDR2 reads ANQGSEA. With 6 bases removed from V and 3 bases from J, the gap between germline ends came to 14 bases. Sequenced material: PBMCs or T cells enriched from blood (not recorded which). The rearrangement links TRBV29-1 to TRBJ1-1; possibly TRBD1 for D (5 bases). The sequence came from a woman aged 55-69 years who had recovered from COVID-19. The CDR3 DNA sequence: TGCAGCGTCCTCACCTGGGGGGACACTGAAGCTTTCTTT. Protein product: CSVLTWGDTEAFF.